Following are 4 T cell receptor beta chains from one sample sequenced in a study of T cell changes during pregnancy in multiple sclerosis. Here immunoSEQ multiplex PCR was the method, and the copy in TCRdb shows in-frame clones only, minus some. The sample lists about 60,000 clones, around 90% occurring once. This specimen was peripheral blood, taken in the third trimester of pregnancy. The receptors stem from a female donor in good health, enrolled as a control in a pregnancy study.

V gene TRBV7-2 combines with J gene TRBJ2-2; no firm D call. The CDR3 is 15 residues long. Germline lookup yields CDR1 SGHTA and CDR2 FQGNSA. Between the trimmed V and J ends, which lost 6 bases and 0 bases, there was a span of 11 bases. DNA of the CDR3: TGTGCCAGCAGACAGACACCTACGAACACCGGGGAGCTGTTTTTT. It is translated as CASRQTPTNTGELFF.

The chain uses TRBV11-2 and TRBJ1-1; D possibly corresponds to TRBD1 (6 bases). Deletions cut 1 base from V and 8 bases from J, with 11 bases between. Germline V gene data show CDR1 as SGHAT and CDR2 as FQNNGV. The CDR3 has 13 amino acids. This CDR3 reads CASSLAMDREAFF. DNA for the CDR3: TGTGCCAGCAGCTTAGCCATGGACAGAGAAGCTTTCTTT.

This chain connects TRBV30 to TRBJ1-5; possibly TRBD1 for D (6 bases). Between the trimmed V and J ends, which lost 5 bases and 6 bases, there was a span of 14 bases. Per the germline V gene, CDR1 is GTSNPN and CDR2 is SVGIG (reference sequence). The CDR3 length is 13 residues. CDR3 residues: CAWGPGHGQPQHF. CDR3 coding DNA: TGTGCCTGGGGACCGGGACACGGTCAGCCCCAGCATTTT.

CDR3 nucleotide sequence: TGTGCCAGTAGTGTTGGGACAGGGGGGACTGAAGCTTTCTTT. Amino acid sequence: CASSVGTGGTEAFF. The chain links TRBV19 to TRBJ1-1, with 11 bases fitting TRBD1. The ends lost 5 bases at V and 5 bases at J; junction bases unmatched: 4. Germline V CDR1 and CDR2: LNHDA, SQIVND (reference sequence). CDR3 length: 14 residues.